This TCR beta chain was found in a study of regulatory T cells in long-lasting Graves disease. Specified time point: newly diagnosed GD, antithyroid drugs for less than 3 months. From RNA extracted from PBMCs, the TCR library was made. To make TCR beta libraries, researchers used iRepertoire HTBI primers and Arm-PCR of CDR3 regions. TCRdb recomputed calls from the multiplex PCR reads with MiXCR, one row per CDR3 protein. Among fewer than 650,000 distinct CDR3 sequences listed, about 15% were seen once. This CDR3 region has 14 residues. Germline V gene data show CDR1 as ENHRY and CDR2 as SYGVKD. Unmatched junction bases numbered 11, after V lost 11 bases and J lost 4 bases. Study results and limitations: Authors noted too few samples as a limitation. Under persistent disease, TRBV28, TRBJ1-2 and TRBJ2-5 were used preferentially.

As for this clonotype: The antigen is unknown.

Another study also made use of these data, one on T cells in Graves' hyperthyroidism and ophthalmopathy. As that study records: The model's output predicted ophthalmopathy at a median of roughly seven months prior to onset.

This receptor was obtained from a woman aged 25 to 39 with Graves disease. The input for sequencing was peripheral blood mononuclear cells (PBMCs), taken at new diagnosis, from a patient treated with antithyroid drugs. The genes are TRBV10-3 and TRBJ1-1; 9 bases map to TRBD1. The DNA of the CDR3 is TGTGCCGTTCGGGGGACAGGGACGTTCACTGAAGCTTTCTTT. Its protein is CAVRGTGTFTEAFF.